The next 16 T cell receptor beta chains were all read from a single sample in a study of shared clonotypes between healthy human individuals. Libraries were prepared by immunoSEQ multiplex PCR; TCRdb keeps only in-frame clonotypes and omits some of them. In the table there are around 990,000 clones, about 80% of which are singletons. Sequenced: memory CD4+ T cells from PBMCs. The subset here: CD45RA-negative fraction. These receptors came from a man aged 18 to 29 in good health. Some clones in this sample may be carry-over from other donors' samples.

The rearrangement uses TRBV11-1 and TRBJ2-7, with D perhaps TRBD1 (7 bases). The CDR3 runs to 14 residues. Germline loops: CDR1 SGHAT, CDR2 FQDESV (reference sequence). V lost 5 bases and J lost 5, with 16 bases in between. The CDR3 spells CASSDRARGNEQYF. The CDR3 DNA sequence: TGTGCCAGCAGCGACAGGGCCCGGGGGAACGAGCAGTACTTC.

The rearrangement uses TRBV7-2 and TRBJ2-2; D not resolved. This CDR3 is 13 amino acids long. The V and J ends lost 2 bases and 5 bases respectively, with 6 bases between them. From germline, CDR1 is SGHTA and CDR2 FQGNSA. The CDR3 spells CASSLRHTGELFF. DNA for the CDR3: TGTGCCAGCAGCTTAAGGCATACCGGGGAGCTGTTTTTT.

The rearrangement joins TRBV4-2 to TRBJ2-3; D not certain. CDR1 and CDR2 (germline): LGHNA, YNFKEQ. The CDR3 is made up of 12 amino acids. Trimming took off 4 bases at V and 6 bases at J, with 8 bases between the two ends. The CDR3 sequence is CASSPGVDTQYF. The CDR3 bases are TGTGCCAGCAGCCCTGGTGTGGATACGCAGTATTTT.

This rearrangement joins TRBV5-1 to TRBJ2-1; 12 nucleotides match TRBD2. The trim removed 3 bases at V and 8 bases at J, leaving 9 bases unmatched. Per germline, CDR1 SGHRS and CDR2 YFSETQ. This CDR3 spans 16 amino acids. The chain's CDR3 is CASSSLTSGSSDEQFF. As DNA, the CDR3 is TGCGCCAGCAGCTCCCTGACTAGCGGGAGTAGCGATGAGCAGTTCTTC. Full variable domain (rest looked up from reference TRBV5-1 and TRBJ2-1): KAGVTQTPRYLIKTRGQQVTLSCSPISGHRSVSWYQQTPGQGLQFLFEYFSETQRNKGNFPGRFSGRQFSNSRSEMNVSTLELGDSALYLCASSSLTSGSSDEQFFGPGTRLTVL.

This clone was observed a single time. The chain couples TRBV6-1 to TRBJ1-4, with 11 bases that match TRBD1. The V segment lost 6 bases and the J segment 7 bases; nucleotides outside the gene matches: 4. Germline V CDR1 and CDR2: MNHNS, SASEGT. CDR3 length equals 14 residues. CDR3 protein: CASRPGQGVEKLFF. As DNA, the CDR3 is TGTGCCAGCAGGCCGGGACAGGGGGTTGAAAAACTGTTTTTT.

The V and J genes are TRBV18 and TRBJ2-5; no clear D. The V and J ends lost 7 bases and 3 bases respectively, with 15 bases between them. Germline CDR1 KGHSH, CDR2 LQKENI. This CDR3 contains 14 residues. The CDR3 loop reads CASFRPSAEETQYF. Written as DNA, the CDR3 is TGTGCCAGCTTTAGACCATCGGCGGAAGAGACCCAGTACTTC.

The chain employs TRBV30 and TRBJ2-4; possibly TRBD1 for D (6 bases). V lost 4 bases, J lost 8 bases, and 12 bases lay in between. Germline lookup yields CDR1 GTSNPN and CDR2 SVGIG (reference sequence). The CDR3 has 12 residues. CDR3 in amino acids: CAWKGDPDIQYF. CDR3 in DNA: TGTGCCTGGAAGGGGGATCCAGACATTCAGTACTTC.

The chain uses TRBV7-9 and TRBJ2-1; D gene unclear. Germline assignment: CDR1 SEHNR and CDR2 FQNEAQ (reference sequence). The ends were cut back, 5 bases at V and 6 bases at J, with 17 bases in the middle. The CDR3 covers 15 residues. The CDR3: CASSQTEKVFNEQFF. The DNA of the CDR3 is TGTGCCAGCAGCCAAACCGAGAAAGTGTTCAATGAGCAGTTCTTC.

CDR3 residues: CASSADRLNTEAFF. CDR3 sequence (DNA): TGCGCCAGCAGCGCAGACAGGCTTAACACTGAAGCTTTCTTT. The V and J genes are TRBV5-1 and TRBJ1-1; D is possibly TRBD1 (6 bases). Deletions cut 4 bases from V and 2 bases from J, with 12 bases between. The CDR3 contains 14 residues. Germline assignment: CDR1 SGHRS and CDR2 YFSETQ.

This chain links TRBV5-1 with TRBJ2-3; D is perhaps TRBD1 (6 bases). V was pared by 5 bases and J by 4 bases, with 14 bases between. Germline-derived CDR1 and CDR2 are SGHRS and YFSETQ. The CDR3 loop spans 14 amino acids. The CDR3 bases are TGCGCCAGCAGTAGGGGGAGTAACGCAGATACGCAGTATTTT. Amino acids: CASSRGSNADTQYF.

This clone was found many times. This chain links TRBV2 with TRBJ2-4; perhaps TRBD1 as D (5 bases). The germline CDR1 and CDR2 sequences are SNHLY and FYNNEI. The V gene lost 6 bases and the J gene lost 0 bases, with 12 bases spanning the gap. The length of the CDR3 is 15 residues. DNA for the CDR3: TGTGCCAGCAGGGACACAGGAATAGCCAAAAACATTCAGTACTTC. It codes for CASRDTGIAKNIQYF. Complete variable domain (other parts from reference TRBV2 and TRBJ2-4): EPEVTQTPSHQVTQMGQEVILRCVPISNHLYFYWYRQILGQKVEFLVSFYNNEISEKSEIFDDQFSVERPDGSNFTLKIRSTKLEDSAMYFCASRDTGIAKNIQYFGAGTRLSVL.

This chain connects TRBV5-4 to TRBJ1-3; no reliable D call. The CDR3 length is 15 residues. Germline V CDR1 and CDR2: SGHNT, YYREEE (reference sequence). Deletions cut 0 bases from V and 3 bases from J, with 10 bases between. The CDR3 protein is CASSLGAGVGNTIYF. CDR3 nucleotide sequence: TGTGCCAGCAGCTTGGGCGCCGGAGTTGGAAACACCATATATTTT.

This chain connects TRBV4-1 to TRBJ2-3, with TRBD2 identical over 8 bases. The CDR3 covers 18 residues. From germline, CDR1 is MGHRA and CDR2 YSYEKL. Unmatched junction bases numbered 15, after V lost 2 bases and J lost 5 bases. Here the CDR3 DNA reads TGCGCCAGCAGCCAACAAGTTATAAGCGGGAGACGAAGAGATACGCAGTATTTT. The encoded protein is CASSQQVISGRRRDTQYF.

The chain joins TRBV28 to TRBJ1-5; 9 positions match TRBD1. This CDR3 has 14 residues. CDR1 is MDHEN, CDR2 SYDVKM, per germline. The V segment lost 6 bases and the J segment 5 bases; nucleotides outside the gene matches: 5. CDR3 loop: CASRGTGYYQPQHF. Written as DNA, the CDR3 is TGTGCCAGCAGGGGGACAGGGTACTATCAGCCCCAGCATTTT.

The rearrangement joins TRBV6-1 to TRBJ2-7; no clear D gene. V gave up 1 base and J gave up 3 bases, with 10 bases separating them. The V gene's germline CDR1 is MNHNS and CDR2 SASEGT. This CDR3 has 14 residues. The CDR3 protein is CASSEVDGIYEQYF. The CDR3 DNA follows: TGTGCCAGCAGTGAAGTAGACGGTATCTACGAGCAGTACTTC.

The chain couples TRBV19 to TRBJ2-1; D remains ambiguous. Between the trimmed V and J ends, which lost 3 bases and 8 bases, there was a span of 5 bases. CDR3 size: 11 residues. CDR1 and CDR2 from the germline V gene are LNHDA and SQIVND (reference sequence). This chain's CDR3 is CASSMGDEQFF. The CDR3 nucleotides are TGTGCCAGTAGTATGGGCGATGAGCAGTTCTTC.